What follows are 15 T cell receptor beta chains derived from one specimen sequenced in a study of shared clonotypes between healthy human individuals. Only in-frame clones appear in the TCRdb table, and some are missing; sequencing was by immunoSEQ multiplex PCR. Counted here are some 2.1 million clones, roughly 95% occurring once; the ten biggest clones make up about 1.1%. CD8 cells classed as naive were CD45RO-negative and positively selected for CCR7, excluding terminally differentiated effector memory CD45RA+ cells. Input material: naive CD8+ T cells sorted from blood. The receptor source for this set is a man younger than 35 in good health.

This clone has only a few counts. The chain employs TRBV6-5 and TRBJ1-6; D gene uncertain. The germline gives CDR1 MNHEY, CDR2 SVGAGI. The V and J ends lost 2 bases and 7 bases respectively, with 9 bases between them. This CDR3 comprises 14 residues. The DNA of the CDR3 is TGTGCCAGCAGTTACCTAGGGTACAATTCACCCCTCCACTTT. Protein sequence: CASSYLGYNSPLHF.

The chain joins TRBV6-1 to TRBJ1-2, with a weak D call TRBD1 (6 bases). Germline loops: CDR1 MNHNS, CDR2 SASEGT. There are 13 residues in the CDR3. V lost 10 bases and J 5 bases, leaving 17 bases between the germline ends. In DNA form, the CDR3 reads TGTGCCATCACCGAAAGGACAGTTTATGGCTACACCTTC. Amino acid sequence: CAITERTVYGYTF.

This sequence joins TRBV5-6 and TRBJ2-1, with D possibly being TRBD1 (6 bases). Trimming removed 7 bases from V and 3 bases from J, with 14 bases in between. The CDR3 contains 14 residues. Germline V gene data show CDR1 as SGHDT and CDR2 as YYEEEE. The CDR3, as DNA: TGTGCCAGCCACTCCGGACAGTACTACAATGAGCAGTTCTTC. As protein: CASHSGQYYNEQFF.

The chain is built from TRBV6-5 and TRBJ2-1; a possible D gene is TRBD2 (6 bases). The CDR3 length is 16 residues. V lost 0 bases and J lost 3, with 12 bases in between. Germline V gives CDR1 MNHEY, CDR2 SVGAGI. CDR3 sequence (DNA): TGTGCCAGCAGTTACTCGTTCGGGGAGGTCTACAATGAGCAGTTCTTC. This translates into CASSYSFGEVYNEQFF.

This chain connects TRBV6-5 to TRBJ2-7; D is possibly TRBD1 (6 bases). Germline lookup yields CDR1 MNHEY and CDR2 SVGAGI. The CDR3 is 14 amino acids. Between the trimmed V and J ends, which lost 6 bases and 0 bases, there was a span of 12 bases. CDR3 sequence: CASRTTGASYEQYF. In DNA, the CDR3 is TGTGCCAGCAGGACGACAGGAGCCTCCTACGAGCAGTACTTC.

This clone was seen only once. Here the CDR3 reads CASSPHAGAFQETQYF. As DNA, the CDR3 is TGTGCCAGCTCCCCCCACGCGGGAGCTTTCCAAGAGACCCAGTACTTC. The chain employs TRBV27 and TRBJ2-5, with 7 bases lining up with TRBD2. CDR1 is MNHEY, CDR2 SMNVEV, per germline (reference sequence). CDR3 length: 16 amino acids. V was pared by 8 bases and J by 1 base, with 13 bases of the junction left unmatched.

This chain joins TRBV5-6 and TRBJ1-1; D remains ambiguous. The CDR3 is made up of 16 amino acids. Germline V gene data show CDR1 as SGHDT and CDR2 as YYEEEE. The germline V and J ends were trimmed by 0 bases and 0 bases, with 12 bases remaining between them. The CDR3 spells CASSLGPVGMNTEAFF. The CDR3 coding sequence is TGTGCCAGCAGCTTGGGACCGGTGGGAATGAACACTGAAGCTTTCTTT.

CDR3 coding DNA: TGTGCCAGCAGCACCACTAGCGGATTAACCTACGAGCAGTACTTC. This codes for CASSTTSGLTYEQYF. V and J are TRBV7-9 and TRBJ2-7; 8 bases line up with TRBD2. The CDR3 is made up of 15 amino acids. V lost 5 bases and J lost 2; bases outside the gene matches: 8. Germline CDR1 reads SEHNR; CDR2 reads FQNEAQ (reference sequence).

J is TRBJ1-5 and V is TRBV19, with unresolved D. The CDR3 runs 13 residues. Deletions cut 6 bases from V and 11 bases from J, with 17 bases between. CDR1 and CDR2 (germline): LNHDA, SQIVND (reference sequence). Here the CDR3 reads CASSPDGEVAQHF. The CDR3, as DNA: TGTGCCAGTAGCCCGGACGGGGAGGTAGCCCAGCATTTT.

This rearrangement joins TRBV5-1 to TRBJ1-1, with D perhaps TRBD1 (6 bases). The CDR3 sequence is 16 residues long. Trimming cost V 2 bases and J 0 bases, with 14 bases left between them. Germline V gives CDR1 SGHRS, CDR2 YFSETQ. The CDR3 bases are TGCGCCAGCAGCTTTCCACAGGGTGGCATGAACACTGAAGCTTTCTTT. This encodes CASSFPQGGMNTEAFF. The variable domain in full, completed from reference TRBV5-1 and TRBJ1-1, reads KAGVTQTPRYLIKTRGQQVTLSCSPISGHRSVSWYQQTPGQGLQFLFEYFSETQRNKGNFPGRFSGRQFSNSRSEMNVSTLELGDSALYLCASSFPQGGMNTEAFFGQGTRLTVV.

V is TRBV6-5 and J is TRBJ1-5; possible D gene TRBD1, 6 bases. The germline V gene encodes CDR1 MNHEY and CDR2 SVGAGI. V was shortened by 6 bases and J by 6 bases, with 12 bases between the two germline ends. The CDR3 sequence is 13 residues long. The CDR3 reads CASSQDRFQPQHF. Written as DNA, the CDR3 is TGTGCCAGCAGCCAAGACAGGTTTCAGCCCCAGCATTTT.

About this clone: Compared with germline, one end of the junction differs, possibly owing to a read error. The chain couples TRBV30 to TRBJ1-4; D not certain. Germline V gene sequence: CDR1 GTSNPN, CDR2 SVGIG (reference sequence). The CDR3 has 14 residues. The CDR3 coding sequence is TGTGCCTGGAGCGATATCGGCGCTAACGAAAAACTGTTTTTT. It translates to CAWSDIGANEKLFF. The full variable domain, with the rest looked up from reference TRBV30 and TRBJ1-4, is SQTIHQWPATLVQPVGSPLSLECTVEGTSNPNLYWYRQAAGRGLQLLFYSVGIGQISSEVPQNLSASRPQDRQFILSSKKLLLSDSGFYLCAWSDIGANEKLFFGSGTQLSVL.

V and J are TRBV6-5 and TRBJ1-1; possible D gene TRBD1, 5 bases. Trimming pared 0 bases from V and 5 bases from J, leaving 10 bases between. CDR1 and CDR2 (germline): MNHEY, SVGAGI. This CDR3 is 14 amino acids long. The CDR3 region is CASSYSAQGTEAFF. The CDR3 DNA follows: TGTGCCAGCAGTTACTCAGCCCAGGGTACTGAAGCTTTCTTT.

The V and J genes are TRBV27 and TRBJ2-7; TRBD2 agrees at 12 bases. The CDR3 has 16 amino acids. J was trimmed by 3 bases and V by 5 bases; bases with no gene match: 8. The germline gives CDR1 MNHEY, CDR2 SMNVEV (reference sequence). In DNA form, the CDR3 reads TGTGCCAGCAGTCCTATCAGACTAGCGGGGGACTACGAGCAGTACTTC. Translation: CASSPIRLAGDYEQYF.

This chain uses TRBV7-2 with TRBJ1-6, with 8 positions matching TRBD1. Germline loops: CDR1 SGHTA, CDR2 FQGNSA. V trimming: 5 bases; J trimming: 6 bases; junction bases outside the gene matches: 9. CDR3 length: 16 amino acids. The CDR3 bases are TGTGCCAGCAGCGCCCGGACAGGGTGGATTAATTCACCCCTCCACTTT. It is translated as CASSARTGWINSPLHF.